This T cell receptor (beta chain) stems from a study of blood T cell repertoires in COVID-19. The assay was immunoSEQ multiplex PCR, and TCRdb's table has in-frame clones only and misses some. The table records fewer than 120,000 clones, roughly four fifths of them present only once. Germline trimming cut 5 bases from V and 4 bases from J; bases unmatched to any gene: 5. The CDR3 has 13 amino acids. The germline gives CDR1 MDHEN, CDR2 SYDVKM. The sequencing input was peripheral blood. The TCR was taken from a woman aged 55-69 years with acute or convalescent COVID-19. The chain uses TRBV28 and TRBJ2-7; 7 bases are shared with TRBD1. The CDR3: CASSVRGQYEQYF. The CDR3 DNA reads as TGTGCCAGCAGTGTAAGGGGGCAGTACGAGCAGTACTTC.